This T cell receptor beta chain emerged from a study of blood T cell repertoires in COVID-19 (dated by TCRdb to the early 2020s). About the full investigation: Collaborator samples came from the United States, Italy and Spain and covered acute and convalescent phases of COVID-19. Where available, HLA class I and class II types were taken from metadata supplied by the sample provider and were not determined by assay-based typing. The repertoires were made available in a free public database intended to serve as a resource for research on the immune response to SARS-CoV-2. Sample metadata almost always included a de-identified subject ID, COVID-19 status, age in years and sex. The samples were drawn from the first 160 participants of the ongoing ImmuneRACE study and from some 1,300 subjects provided by 6 global collaborators. Subjects who had been exposed to COVID-19, were actively infected with it, or had recovered from it provided the deeply sampled blood TCRbeta repertoires that made up the dataset. The prospective study material was composed of cDNA or gDNA derived from T cells, B-cell-depleted T cells, or PBMCs. Beyond this particular receptor, the publication reports: Clinical and demographic metadata were provided uncurated, with the amount varying by source and participant.

Another Seattle source contributed samples from volunteer blood donors who had recovered from COVID-19. Whole blood was collected in K2EDTA tubes by collaborating institutions according to the institutions' own protocols. For TCRbeta analysis, collaborator samples were shipped as frozen whole blood, as isolated PBMCs, or as DNA extracted from either sample type. TCRbeta CDR3 regions were amplified from genomic DNA by means of the immunoSEQ Assay, a bias-controlled multiplex PCR. As for the authors' bioinformatics: The number of nucleated cells in each sample was estimated from the amplification of reference gene primers within the assay. To quantify the absolute abundance of each unique TCRbeta CDR3 rearrangement, sequence reads were collapsed and filtered. Productive Simpson clonality was computed per sample as the square root of Simpson's diversity index over productive rearrangements. As stored in TCRdb, this immuneACCESS dataset retains in-frame rearrangements with V and J assigned. A fraction of the clones does not appear; measured against another copy, unresolved V genes explain less than half of the discrepancy, and the remainder lacks a known reason. V and J calls and clone size follow that table, whereas D and trimming were derived from the DNA. In this sample the table shows fewer than 150,000 clones, approximately 88% of which occur a single time. Around 13% of the sample is taken by the ten largest.

The germline V gene yields SGHTA for CDR1 and FQGTGA for CDR2. The germline V and J ends show losses of 2 bases and 6 bases respectively, and no gene match explains 6 bases of the junction. The CDR3 spans 15 residues, from the cysteine through the phenylalanine. Here the CDR3 DNA is all that survives: 45 bases in frame from base 1. A word on this clone: Its antigen specificity is not known. No base quality information exists; no much larger clone differs at one position.

The sequence links TRBV7-3 to TRBJ2-1, with 8 junctional bases fitting TRBD2. The specimen sequenced was peripheral blood. The sequence was collected from a woman aged 25 to 39 who had recovered from COVID-19. CDR3 protein: CASSLDRREGNEQFF. The nucleotide sequence reads as follows: TGTGCCAGCAGCTTAGATCGTCGGGAGGGCAATGAGCAGTTCTTC.